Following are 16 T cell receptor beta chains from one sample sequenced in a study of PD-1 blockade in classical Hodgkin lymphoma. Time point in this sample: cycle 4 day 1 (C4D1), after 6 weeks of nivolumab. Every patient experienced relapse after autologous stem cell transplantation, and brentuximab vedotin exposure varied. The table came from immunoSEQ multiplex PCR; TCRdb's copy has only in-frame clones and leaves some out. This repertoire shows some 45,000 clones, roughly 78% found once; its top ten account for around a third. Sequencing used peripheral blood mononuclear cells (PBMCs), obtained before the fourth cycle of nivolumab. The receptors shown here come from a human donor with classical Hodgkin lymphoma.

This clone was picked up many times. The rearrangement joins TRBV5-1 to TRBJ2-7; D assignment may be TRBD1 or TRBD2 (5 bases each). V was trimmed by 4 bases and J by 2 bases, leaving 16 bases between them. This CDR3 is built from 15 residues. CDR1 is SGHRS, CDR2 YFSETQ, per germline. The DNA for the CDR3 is TGCGCCAGCAGCCTAGAGGGGCGGATTACCTACGAGCAGTACTTC. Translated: CASSLEGRITYEQYF. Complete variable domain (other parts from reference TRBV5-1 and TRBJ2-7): KAGVTQTPRYLIKTRGQQVTLSCSPISGHRSVSWYQQTPGQGLQFLFEYFSETQRNKGNFPGRFSGRQFSNSRSEMNVSTLELGDSALYLCASSLEGRITYEQYFGPGTRLTVT.

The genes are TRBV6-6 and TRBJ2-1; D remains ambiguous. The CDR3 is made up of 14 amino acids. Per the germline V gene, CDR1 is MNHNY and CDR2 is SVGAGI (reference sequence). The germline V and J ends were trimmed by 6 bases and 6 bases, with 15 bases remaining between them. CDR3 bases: TGTGCCAGCAGCAATACTGCCGCTATCAATGAGCAGTTCTTC. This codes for CASSNTAAINEQFF.

Here the CDR3 reads CASSLYFTSGGPGSTDTQYF. The CDR3 bases are TGTGCCAGCAGCTTGTATTTTACTAGCGGGGGCCCAGGTAGCACAGATACGCAGTATTTT. The gene calls are TRBV5-8 and TRBJ2-3; 11 positions agree with TRBD2. CDR1 is SGHTS, CDR2 YDEGEE, per germline. Losses at the gene ends were 1 base for V and 0 bases for J; bases not matched to a gene: 13. The CDR3 has 20 amino acids.

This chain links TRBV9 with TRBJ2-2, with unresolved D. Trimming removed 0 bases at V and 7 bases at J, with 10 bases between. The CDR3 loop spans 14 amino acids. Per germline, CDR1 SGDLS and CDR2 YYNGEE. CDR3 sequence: CASSVVGSGGELFF. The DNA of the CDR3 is TGTGCCAGCAGCGTAGTGGGATCGGGCGGGGAGCTGTTTTTT.

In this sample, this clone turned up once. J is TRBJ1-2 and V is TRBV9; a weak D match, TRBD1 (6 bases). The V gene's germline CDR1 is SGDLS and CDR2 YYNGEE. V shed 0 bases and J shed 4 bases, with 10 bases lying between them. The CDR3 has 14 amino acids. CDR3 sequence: CASSVEGGSYGYTF. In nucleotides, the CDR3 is TGTGCCAGCAGCGTAGAGGGGGGGTCCTATGGCTACACCTTC.

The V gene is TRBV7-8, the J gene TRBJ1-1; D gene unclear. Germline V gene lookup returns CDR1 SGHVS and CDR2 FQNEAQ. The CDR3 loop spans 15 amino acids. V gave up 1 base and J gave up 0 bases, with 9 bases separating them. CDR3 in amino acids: CASSLVPDMNTEAFF. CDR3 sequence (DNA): TGTGCCAGCAGCTTAGTCCCAGATATGAACACTGAAGCTTTCTTT.

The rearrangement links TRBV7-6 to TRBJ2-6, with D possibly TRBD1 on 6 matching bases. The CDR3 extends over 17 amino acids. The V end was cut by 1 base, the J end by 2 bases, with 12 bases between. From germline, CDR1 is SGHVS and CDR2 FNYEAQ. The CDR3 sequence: CASSLVGARTGANVLTF. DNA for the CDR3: TGTGCCAGCAGCTTAGTGGGGGCCCGGACTGGGGCCAACGTCCTGACTTTC.

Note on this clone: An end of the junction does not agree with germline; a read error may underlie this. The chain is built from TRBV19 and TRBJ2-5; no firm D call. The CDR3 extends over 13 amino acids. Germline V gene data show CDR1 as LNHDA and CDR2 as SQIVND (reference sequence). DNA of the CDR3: TGTGCCAGTAGTATAGGCGAGAAGTCCCCGGCGAACTTC. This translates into CASSIGEKSPANF.

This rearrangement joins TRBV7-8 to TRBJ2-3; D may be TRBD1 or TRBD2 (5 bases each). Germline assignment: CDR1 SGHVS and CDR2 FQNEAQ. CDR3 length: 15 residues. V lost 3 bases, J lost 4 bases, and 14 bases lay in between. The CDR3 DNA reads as TGTGCCAGCAGCTTGGGGGTAATTCAGGCAGATACGCAGTATTTT. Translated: CASSLGVIQADTQYF. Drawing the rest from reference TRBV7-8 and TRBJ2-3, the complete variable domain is GAGVSQSPRYKVAKRGQDVALRCDPISGHVSLFWYQQALGQGPEFLTYFQNEAQLDKSGLPSDRFFAERPEGSVSTLKIQRTQQEDSAVYLCASSLGVIQADTQYFGPGTRLTVL.

The CDR3, as DNA: TGTGCCAGCAGTTGGGACACAACCTACGAGCAGTACTTC. It translates to CASSWDTTYEQYF. This chain links TRBV2 with TRBJ2-7, with D possibly TRBD1 on 6 matching bases. CDR3 size: 13 residues. Trimming left V 5 bases short and J 2 bases short, with 10 bases between. In germline, CDR1 is SNHLY, CDR2 FYNNEI.

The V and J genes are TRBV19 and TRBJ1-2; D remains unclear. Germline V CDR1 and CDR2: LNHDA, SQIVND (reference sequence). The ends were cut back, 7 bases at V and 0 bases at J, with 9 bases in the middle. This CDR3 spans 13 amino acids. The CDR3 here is CASTGLANYGYTF. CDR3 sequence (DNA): TGTGCCAGTACAGGATTAGCTAACTATGGCTACACCTTC. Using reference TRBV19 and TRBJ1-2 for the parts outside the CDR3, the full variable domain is DGGITQSPKYLFRKEGQNVTLSCEQNLNHDAMYWYRQDPGQGLRLIYYSQIVNDFQKGDIAEGYSVSREKKESFPLTVTSAQKNPTAFYLCASTGLANYGYTFGSGTRLTVV.

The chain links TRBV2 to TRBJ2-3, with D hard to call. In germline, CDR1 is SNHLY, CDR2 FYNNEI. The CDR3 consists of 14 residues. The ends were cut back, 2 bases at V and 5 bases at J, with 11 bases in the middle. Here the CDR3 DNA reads TGTGCCAGCAGTGAACTCCTAGTCGGAGATACGCAGTATTTT. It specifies CASSELLVGDTQYF. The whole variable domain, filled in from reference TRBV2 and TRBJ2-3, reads EPEVTQTPSHQVTQMGQEVILRCVPISNHLYFYWYRQILGQKVEFLVSFYNNEISEKSEIFDDQFSVERPDGSNFTLKIRSTKLEDSAMYFCASSELLVGDTQYFGPGTRLTVL.

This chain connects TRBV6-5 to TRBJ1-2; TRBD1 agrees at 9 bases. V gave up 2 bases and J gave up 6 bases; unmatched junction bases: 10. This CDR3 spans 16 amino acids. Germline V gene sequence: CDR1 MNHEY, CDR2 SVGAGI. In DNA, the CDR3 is TGTGCCAGCAGTTACGGACTCGGACAGGGGATGAATGGCTACACCTTC. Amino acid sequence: CASSYGLGQGMNGYTF.

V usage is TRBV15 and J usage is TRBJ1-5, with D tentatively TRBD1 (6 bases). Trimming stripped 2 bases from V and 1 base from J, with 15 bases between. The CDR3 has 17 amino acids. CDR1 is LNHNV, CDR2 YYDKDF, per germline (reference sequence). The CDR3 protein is CATSRRGGGWSNQPQHF. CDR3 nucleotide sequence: TGTGCCACCAGCAGACGGGGAGGGGGTTGGAGCAATCAGCCCCAGCATTTT.

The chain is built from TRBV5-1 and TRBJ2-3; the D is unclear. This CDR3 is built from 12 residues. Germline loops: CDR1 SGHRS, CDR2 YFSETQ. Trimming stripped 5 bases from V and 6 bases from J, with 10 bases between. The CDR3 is CASRPSLDTQYF. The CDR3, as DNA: TGCGCCAGCAGGCCATCCCTCGATACGCAGTATTTT. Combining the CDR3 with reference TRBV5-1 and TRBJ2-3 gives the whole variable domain KAGVTQTPRYLIKTRGQQVTLSCSPISGHRSVSWYQQTPGQGLQFLFEYFSETQRNKGNFPGRFSGRQFSNSRSEMNVSTLELGDSALYLCASRPSLDTQYFGPGTRLTVL.

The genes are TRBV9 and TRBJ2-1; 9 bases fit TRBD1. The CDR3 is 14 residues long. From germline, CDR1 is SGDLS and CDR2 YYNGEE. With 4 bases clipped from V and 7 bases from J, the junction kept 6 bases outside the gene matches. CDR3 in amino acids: CASSPRTGDNEQFF. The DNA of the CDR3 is TGTGCCAGCAGCCCTAGGACAGGGGATAATGAGCAGTTCTTC.